This T cell receptor beta chain was sequenced for a study of shared clonotypes between healthy human individuals. The CDR3 contains 14 residues. Germline values: CDR1 SGHVS, CDR2 FQNEAQ. Every subset had its genomic DNA shared out evenly among several immunoSEQ plates. The assay was immunoSEQ multiplex PCR, and TCRdb's table has in-frame clones only and misses some. The repertoire holds roughly 2,000,000 clones, 93% seen once, with around 1.7% in the top ten. In the case of this clone: Germline is not matched at one junction end, which may reflect a read error.

CD45RO-negative, CCR7-selected cells formed the naive CD8 fraction, which excluded terminally differentiated effector memory CD45RA+ cells. Only Caucasian adults living in Nashville, Tennessee made up the donor group. Sequencing was performed on naive CD8+ T cells from PBMCs. The TCR comes from a man between 18 and 35 years old in good health. Some clones in this sample may be carry-over from other donors' samples. The chain links TRBV7-8 to TRBJ1-1; a weak D match, TRBD1 (6 bases). The CDR3 DNA reads TGTGCCAGCAGCTCGGGGGCCAGGAACGCTGAAGCTTTCTTT. As protein: CASSSGARNAEAFF.